This TCR beta chain is from a study of blood T cells in healthy people across ages. General study findings and limits: Possibly confounding the expanded clonotype changes was the fact that donor CMV status was unknown.

Through a sample-barcoded 5' primer and a J-beta primer mix, a second PCR was run for about 6 to 12 cycles. TCRdb fed the 5' RACE reads into MiXCR, producing one record per CDR3 protein. The table records 600,000 or so distinct CDR3 sequences, 25% to 30% of them present only once. With regard to this clonotype: Its antigen is undetermined.

Germline V gene lookup returns CDR1 MNHNS and CDR2 SASEGT. The ends were cut back, 6 bases at V and 0 bases at J, with 18 bases in the middle. CDR3 length: 16 residues. The chain links TRBV6-1 to TRBJ2-7, with a possible D match to TRBD1 (6 bases). Sequencing used blood. The clonotype was recovered from an elderly woman in good health. The CDR3, as DNA: TGTGCCAGCAGAAGTGCCGACAGGTATCTCTCCTACGAGCAGTACTTC. It translates to CASRSADRYLSYEQYF.